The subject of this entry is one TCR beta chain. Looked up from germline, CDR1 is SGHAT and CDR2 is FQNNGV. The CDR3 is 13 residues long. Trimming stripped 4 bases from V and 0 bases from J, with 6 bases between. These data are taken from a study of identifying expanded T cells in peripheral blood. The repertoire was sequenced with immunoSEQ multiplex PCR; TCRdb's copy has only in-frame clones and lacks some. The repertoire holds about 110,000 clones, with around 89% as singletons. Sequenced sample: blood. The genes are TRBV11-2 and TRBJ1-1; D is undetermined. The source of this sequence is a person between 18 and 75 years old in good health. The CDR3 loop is CASSSGLNTEAFF. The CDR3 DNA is TGTGCCAGCAGCTCCGGACTGAACACTGAAGCTTTCTTT.